This T cell receptor beta chain was sequenced in a study of blood T cell repertoires in COVID-19. As for the study in general: In each case, the material was cDNA or gDNA derived from T cells, B-cell-depleted T cells, or PBMCs.

V lost 1 base, J lost 11 bases, and 4 bases stayed unmatched. CDR3 length: 12 residues. Per germline, CDR1 MDHEN and CDR2 SYDVKM. As processed by the authors: Reference gene primer amplification gave estimated nucleated cell counts. Assay: immunoSEQ multiplex PCR; the TCRdb copy retains only in-frame clones and omits some. For V, J and clone size, that table is used; D and trimming come from the DNA. The table shows over 150,000 clones, with around 84% occurring only once. This chain connects TRBV28 to TRBJ1-1; 7 nucleotides align to TRBD1. This receptor was obtained from a woman in her 30s who had recovered from COVID-19. Sequencing was done on a sample of PBMCs or T cells enriched from blood (not recorded which). CDR3: CASSLLGQSAFF. As DNA, the CDR3 is TGTGCCAGCAGTTTATTGGGACAGAGCGCTTTCTTT.